What follows is one TCR beta chain and its context. Its antigen is not identified. Mismatch repair deficiency was confirmed in all patients, by PCR or immunohistochemistry. This sample is drawn from a study of PD-1 blockade in mismatch repair-deficient tumors. Study-wide results and limits: After pembrolizumab, tumor-resident clones rose rapidly, then generally contracted before radiologic responses.

This table comes from immunoSEQ multiplex PCR, and its TCRdb copy is limited to in-frame clones, with some not included. The data contain over 60,000 clones, about nine tenths of them singletons. Germline V gene lookup returns CDR1 SNHLY and CDR2 FYNNEI. Trimming pared 6 bases from V and 4 bases from J, leaving 14 bases between. The CDR3 is 14 residues long. The chain couples TRBV2 to TRBJ2-3, with D perhaps matching TRBD2 (6 bases). Material: peripheral blood, obtained 52 weeks after starting pembrolizumab. This clonotype was obtained from an adult with mismatch repair-deficient cancer. CDR3 sequence: CASRGLTSPDTQYF. The CDR3 DNA reads as TGTGCCAGCAGGGGGCTAACTAGCCCAGATACGCAGTATTTT.